These 19 T cell receptor beta chains were all obtained from the same sample, sequenced in a study of shared clonotypes between healthy human individuals. Clones were read by immunoSEQ multiplex PCR, and TCRdb kept only the in-frame ones, dropping some. This table holds over 95,000 clones, about 70% found once. The sequenced sample was memory CD8+ T cells sorted from blood. Subset indicated: CD45RO+ cells pooled with CCR7-negative TemRA cells. These receptors all come from a woman between 25 and 40 years old in good health.

This clone was seen only once. This rearrangement joins TRBV28 to TRBJ2-1; possible D gene TRBD2, 6 bases. Trimming removed 4 bases at V and 1 base at J, with 17 bases between. There are 17 residues in the CDR3. Germline V gene sequence: CDR1 MDHEN, CDR2 SYDVKM. CDR3 DNA sequence: TGTGCCAGCAGTTCGGAGGGTCCGGGGCCTTCCTACAATGAGCAGTTCTTC. The encoded protein is CASSSEGPGPSYNEQFF. The variable domain in full, with the rest retrieved from reference TRBV28 and TRBJ2-1, is DVKVTQSSRYLVKRTGEKVFLECVQDMDHENMFWYRQDPGLGLRLIYFSYDVKMKEKGDIPEGYSVSREKKERFSLILESASTNQTSMYLCASSSEGPGPSYNEQFFGPGTRLTVL.

The V and J genes are TRBV9 and TRBJ1-1; no definite D call. With 4 bases removed from V and 3 bases from J, the gap between germline ends came to 16 bases. The CDR3 runs 15 residues. Per germline, CDR1 SGDLS and CDR2 YYNGEE. Here the CDR3 reads CASSPAGSRDTEAFF. The CDR3 nucleotides are TGTGCCAGCAGCCCAGCCGGGTCTCGGGACACTGAAGCTTTCTTT.

In its sample, this clone was seen a few times. The V call is TRBV5-4, the J call TRBJ2-1; the D is unclear. Germline V gene lookup returns CDR1 SGHNT and CDR2 YYREEE (reference sequence). Between the trimmed V and J ends, which lost 4 bases and 9 bases, there was a span of 14 bases. The CDR3 is 13 amino acids. In nucleotides, the CDR3 is TGTGCCAGCAGCCCGGCTAGTTCGAGTGAGCAGTTCTTC. Protein: CASSPASSSEQFF.

The chain is built from TRBV19 and TRBJ1-4; D is unclear. CDR1 is LNHDA and CDR2 is SQIVND in the germline V gene (reference sequence). V was pared by 7 bases and J by 8 bases, with 26 bases between. This CDR3 is built from 17 residues. The CDR3 DNA is TGTGCCAGTAAAGTCCCAGGCCGACTTACCATAGGGGAAAAACTGTTTTTT. It translates to CASKVPGRLTIGEKLFF.

The V and J genes are TRBV6-6 and TRBJ1-2, with D possibly TRBD1 on 5 matching bases. Germline V lookup: CDR1 MNHNY, CDR2 SVGAGI (reference sequence). Trimming pared 7 bases from V and 5 bases from J, leaving 14 bases between. The CDR3 consists of 13 residues. CDR3 residues: CASKAGTGYGYTF. DNA for the CDR3: TGTGCCAGCAAGGCAGGGACCGGGTATGGCTACACCTTC.

This clone was observed a few times. The chain recombines TRBV6-6 with TRBJ2-7; D is unclear. This CDR3 comprises 13 residues. Trimming left V 2 bases short and J 5 bases short, with 10 bases between. Per germline, CDR1 MNHNY and CDR2 SVGAGI (reference sequence). The CDR3 here is CASSYTATNEQYF. In nucleotides, the CDR3 is TGTGCCAGCAGTTACACGGCTACCAACGAGCAGTACTTC.

This clone was seen only once. Other DNA sequences in the same sample also yield this CDR3. This chain joins TRBV11-3 and TRBJ2-2, with D hard to call. Germline-derived CDR1 and CDR2 are SGHNT and YENEEA. This CDR3 has 13 amino acids. Trimming shortened V by 1 base and J by 6 bases, and 6 bases separated the two germline ends. The CDR3, as DNA: TGTGCCAGCAGCTTAGGAGTTGCCGGGGAGCTGTTTTTT. Translated, it gives CASSLGVAGELFF.

This clone was observed a few times. CDR3 nucleotide sequence: TGCGCCAAGAACCGAAAGACCTATGGCTACACCTTC. This translates into CAKNRKTYGYTF. The chain is built from TRBV4-1 and TRBJ1-2; D call uncertain. V gave up 10 bases and J gave up 4 bases, with 13 bases separating them. The germline V gene encodes CDR1 MGHRA and CDR2 YSYEKL. The length of the CDR3 is 12 residues.

V gene TRBV5-4 combines with J gene TRBJ2-5; a possible D gene is TRBD1 (6 bases). Per the germline V gene, CDR1 is SGHNT and CDR2 is YYREEE (reference sequence). The CDR3 has 16 amino acids. V was trimmed by 3 bases and J by 5 bases, leaving 20 bases between them. The CDR3 loop is CASSSDPAGAGETQYF. In DNA, the CDR3 is TGTGCCAGCAGCTCCGATCCGGCAGGGGCAGGGGAGACCCAGTACTTC. Full variable domain (rest looked up from reference TRBV5-4 and TRBJ2-5): ETGVTQSPTHLIKTRGQQVTLRCSSQSGHNTVSWYQQALGQGPQFIFQYYREEENGRGNFPPRFSGLQFPNYSSELNVNALELDDSALYLCASSSDPAGAGETQYFGPGTRLLVL.

Of note for this clone: Being one base from a much bigger clone, this may be a read error. CDR3 bases: TGTGCCAGCAGTGAAGCTGGGGAAAATCAGCCCCAGCATTTT. Translated, it gives CASSEAGENQPQHF. The genes are TRBV6-1 and TRBJ1-5; D not certain. This CDR3 contains 14 residues. Germline-derived CDR1 and CDR2 are MNHNS and SASEGT. The V end lost 0 bases, the J end lost 4 bases, and 7 bases lay between the germline ends.

The gene calls are TRBV5-4 and TRBJ1-1, with D unresolved. The CDR3 has 11 residues. Trimming shortened V by 2 bases and J by 11 bases, and 10 bases separated the two germline ends. The germline gives CDR1 SGHNT, CDR2 YYREEE (reference sequence). The DNA for the CDR3 is TGTGCCAGCAGCTTAGGGAATCAGGCTTTCTTT. It is translated as CASSLGNQAFF.

Only one count was recorded for this clone. Other DNA sequences in this specimen translate into the identical CDR3. As DNA, the CDR3 is TGTGCCAGCAGCCTGGACAGGGAAGAGACCCAGTACTTC. This sequence encodes CASSLDREETQYF. The chain carries TRBV14 and TRBJ2-5; 8 bases map to TRBD1. Looked up from germline, CDR1 is SGHDN and CDR2 is FVKESK. J lost 3 bases, V lost 4 bases, and 1 base had no gene match. The CDR3 extends over 13 amino acids.

V gene TRBV5-6 combines with J gene TRBJ2-7; D is ambiguous. CDR3 length: 15 amino acids. Germline assignment: CDR1 SGHDT and CDR2 YYEEEE. With 1 base removed from V and 1 base from J, the gap between germline ends came to 12 bases. CDR3 in amino acids: CASSLFLAESYEQYF. The CDR3 coding sequence is TGTGCCAGCAGCTTGTTTCTCGCAGAGTCCTACGAGCAGTACTTC.

This clone was seen only once. This chain joins TRBV29-1 and TRBJ2-4; 12 bases map to TRBD2. The germline gives CDR1 SQVTM, CDR2 ANQGSEA. The trim removed 1 base at V and 1 base at J, leaving 8 bases unmatched. CDR3 length: 18 amino acids. The CDR3 sequence is CSVEVLTSGSWAKNIQYF. DNA of the CDR3: TGCAGCGTTGAAGTCCTGACTAGCGGGAGTTGGGCCAAAAACATTCAGTACTTC.

CDR3 sequence (DNA): TGTGCCAGCAGTGGTGAAGGGACAGGGGTGGAGGAGCTGTTTTTT. Translation gives CASSGEGTGVEELFF. This chain uses TRBV2 with TRBJ2-2, with 10 nucleotides matching TRBD1. This CDR3 has 15 residues. V was clipped by 4 bases and J by 10 bases; unmatched bases: 9. Germline CDR1 SNHLY, CDR2 FYNNEI.

This clone occurred a few times. The rearrangement links TRBV29-1 to TRBJ2-3; 11 nucleotides agree with TRBD2. The V and J ends lost 8 bases and 4 bases, in that order; junction bases with no gene match: 5. The germline V gene has CDR1 SQVTM and CDR2 ANQGSEA. The CDR3 runs 13 residues. CDR3 amino acids: CSTTSGSADTQYF. DNA for the CDR3: TGCAGCACCACTAGCGGGAGTGCAGATACGCAGTATTTT.

The CDR3 DNA reads as TGTGCCAGCAGCGTAGGTCGGACTAGCGGGAGGGCCTACGAGCAGTACTTC. As protein: CASSVGRTSGRAYEQYF. The chain links TRBV9 to TRBJ2-7; 15 positions agree with TRBD2. Germline CDR1 reads SGDLS; CDR2 reads YYNGEE. The CDR3 is made up of 17 amino acids. Unmatched junction bases numbered 3, after V lost 0 bases and J lost 2 bases.

This clone was observed a few times. V and J are TRBV5-6 and TRBJ1-2; D gene unclear. CDR3 size: 12 residues. In germline, CDR1 is SGHDT, CDR2 YYEEEE. V dropped 2 bases and J dropped 3 bases, with 5 bases sitting between them. CDR3 region: CASSFSDYGYTF. CDR3 DNA: TGTGCCAGCAGCTTCAGCGACTATGGCTACACCTTC.

The chain combines TRBV6-6 with TRBJ2-2; D possibly corresponds to TRBD1 (6 bases). Trimming took off 5 bases at V and 5 bases at J, with 9 bases between the two ends. Germline V lookup: CDR1 MNHNY, CDR2 SVGAGI (reference sequence). The CDR3 length is 13 residues. The CDR3 DNA sequence: TGTGCCAGCAGTCCAGGGGTTACCGGGGAGCTGTTTTTT. The encoded protein is CASSPGVTGELFF.